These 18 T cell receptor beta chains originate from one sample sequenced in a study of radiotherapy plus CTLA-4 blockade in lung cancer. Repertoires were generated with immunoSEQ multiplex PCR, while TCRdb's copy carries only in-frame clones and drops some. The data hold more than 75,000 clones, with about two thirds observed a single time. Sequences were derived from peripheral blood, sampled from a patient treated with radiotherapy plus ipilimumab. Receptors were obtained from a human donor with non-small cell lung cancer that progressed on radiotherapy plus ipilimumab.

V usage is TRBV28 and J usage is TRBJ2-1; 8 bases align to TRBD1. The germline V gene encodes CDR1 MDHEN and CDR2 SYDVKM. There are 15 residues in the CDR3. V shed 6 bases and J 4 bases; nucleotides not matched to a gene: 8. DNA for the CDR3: TGTGCCAGCAGGCCTGACAGGGGTGGGTACAATGAGCAGTTCTTC. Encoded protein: CASRPDRGGYNEQFF.

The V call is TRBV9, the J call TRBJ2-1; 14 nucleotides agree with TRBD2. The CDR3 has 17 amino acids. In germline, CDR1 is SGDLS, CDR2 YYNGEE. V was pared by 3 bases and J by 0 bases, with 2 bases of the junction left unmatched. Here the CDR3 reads CASSGGLAGVSYNEQFF. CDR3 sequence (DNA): TGTGCCAGCAGCGGGGGACTAGCGGGAGTCTCCTACAATGAGCAGTTCTTC.

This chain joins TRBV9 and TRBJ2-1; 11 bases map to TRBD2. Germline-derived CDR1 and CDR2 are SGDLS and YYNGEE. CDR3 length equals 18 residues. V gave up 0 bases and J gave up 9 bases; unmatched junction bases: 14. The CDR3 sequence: CASSVGTETSGARSEQFF. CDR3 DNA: TGTGCCAGCAGCGTAGGGACGGAGACTAGCGGGGCTAGAAGTGAGCAGTTCTTC.

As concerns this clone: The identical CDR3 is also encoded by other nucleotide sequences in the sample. CDR3 in DNA: TGTGCCAGCAGCCCCCGGACTAGCGGCGGTGAGCAGTTCTTC. It yields the protein CASSPRTSGGEQFF. The rearrangement joins TRBV9 to TRBJ2-1, with 10 bases aligning to TRBD2. The CDR3 runs 14 residues. J gave up 9 bases and V 4 bases, and 7 bases lay outside the gene matches. Per the germline V gene, CDR1 is SGDLS and CDR2 is YYNGEE.

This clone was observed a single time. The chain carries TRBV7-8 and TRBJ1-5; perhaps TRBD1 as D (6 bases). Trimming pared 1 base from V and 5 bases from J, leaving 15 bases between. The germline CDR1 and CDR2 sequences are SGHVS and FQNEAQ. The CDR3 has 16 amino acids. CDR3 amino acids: CASSLGGTRAYQPQHF. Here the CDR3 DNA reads TGTGCCAGCAGCTTAGGGGGGACAAGGGCCTATCAGCCCCAGCATTTT.

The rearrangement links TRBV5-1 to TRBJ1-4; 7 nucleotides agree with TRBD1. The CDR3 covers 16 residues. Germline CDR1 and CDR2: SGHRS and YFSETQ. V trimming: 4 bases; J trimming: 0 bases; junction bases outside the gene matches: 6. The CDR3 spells CASSPRGAPTNEKLFF. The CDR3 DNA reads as TGCGCCAGCAGCCCCAGGGGGGCCCCAACTAATGAAAAACTGTTTTTT.

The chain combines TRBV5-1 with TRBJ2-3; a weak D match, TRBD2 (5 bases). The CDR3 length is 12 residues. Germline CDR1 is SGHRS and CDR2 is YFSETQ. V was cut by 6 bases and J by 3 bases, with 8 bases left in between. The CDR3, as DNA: TGCGCCAGCAAACTAGAGACAGATACGCAGTATTTT. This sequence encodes CASKLETDTQYF.

In DNA, the CDR3 is TGTGCCAGCAGTTTAATGAGCAATCAGCCCCAGCATTTT. Its protein is CASSLMSNQPQHF. The genes are TRBV27 and TRBJ1-5; no firm D call. CDR1 is MNHEY and CDR2 is SMNVEV in the germline V gene (reference sequence). The CDR3 has 13 amino acids. V was shortened by 2 bases and J by 1 base, with 3 bases between the two germline ends.

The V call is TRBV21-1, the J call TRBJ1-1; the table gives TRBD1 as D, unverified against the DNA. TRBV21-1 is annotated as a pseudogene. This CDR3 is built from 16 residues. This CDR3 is CASSSYRDRAFGEAFF. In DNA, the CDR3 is TGTGCCAGCAGCTCATACCGGGACAGGGCCTTTGGGGAAGCTTTCTTT.

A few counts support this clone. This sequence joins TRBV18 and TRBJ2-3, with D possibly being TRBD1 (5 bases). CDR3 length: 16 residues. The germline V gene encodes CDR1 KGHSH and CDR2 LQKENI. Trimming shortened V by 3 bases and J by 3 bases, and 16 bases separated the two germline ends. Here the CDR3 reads CASSPTQGRVTDTQYF. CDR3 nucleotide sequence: TGTGCCAGCTCACCCACCCAAGGCAGGGTGACAGATACGCAGTATTTT.

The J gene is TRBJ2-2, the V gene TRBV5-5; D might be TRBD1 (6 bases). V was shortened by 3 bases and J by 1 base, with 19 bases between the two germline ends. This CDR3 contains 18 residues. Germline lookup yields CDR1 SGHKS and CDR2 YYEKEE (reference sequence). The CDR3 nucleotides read TGTGCCAGCAGCTCCCTGGAATCCGGGACACTGAACACCGGGGAGCTGTTTTTT. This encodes CASSSLESGTLNTGELFF. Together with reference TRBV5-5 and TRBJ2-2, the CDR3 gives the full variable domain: DAGVTQSPTHLIKTRGQQVTLRCSPISGHKSVSWYQQVLGQGPQFIFQYYEKEERGRGNFPDRFSARQFPNYSSELNVNALLLGDSALYLCASSSLESGTLNTGELFFGEGSRLTVL.

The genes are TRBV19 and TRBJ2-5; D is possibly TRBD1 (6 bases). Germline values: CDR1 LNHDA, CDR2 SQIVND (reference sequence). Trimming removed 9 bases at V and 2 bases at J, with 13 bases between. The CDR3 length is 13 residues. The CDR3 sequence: CASKGHAQETQYF. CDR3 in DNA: TGTGCCAGCAAGGGACACGCTCAAGAGACCCAGTACTTC.

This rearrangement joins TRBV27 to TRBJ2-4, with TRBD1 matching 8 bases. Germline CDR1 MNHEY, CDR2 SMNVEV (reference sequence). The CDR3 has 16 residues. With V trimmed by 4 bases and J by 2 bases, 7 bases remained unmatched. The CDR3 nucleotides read TGTGCCAGCAGTTCAGGGACAGGTGGGACCAAAAACATTCAGTACTTC. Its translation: CASSSGTGGTKNIQYF.

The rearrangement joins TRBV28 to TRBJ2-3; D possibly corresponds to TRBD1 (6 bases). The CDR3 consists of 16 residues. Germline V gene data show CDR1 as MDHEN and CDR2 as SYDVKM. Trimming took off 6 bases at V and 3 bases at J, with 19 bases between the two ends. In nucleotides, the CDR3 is TGTGCCAGCAGCCCTTGGGCAGGGGCGGGTACAGATACGCAGTATTTT. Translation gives CASSPWAGAGTDTQYF.

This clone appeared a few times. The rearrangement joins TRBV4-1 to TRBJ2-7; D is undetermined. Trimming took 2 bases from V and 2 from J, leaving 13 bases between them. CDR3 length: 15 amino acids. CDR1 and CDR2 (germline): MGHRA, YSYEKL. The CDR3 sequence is CASSQSTTTPYEQYF. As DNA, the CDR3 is TGCGCCAGCAGCCAAAGCACAACCACGCCCTACGAGCAGTACTTC.

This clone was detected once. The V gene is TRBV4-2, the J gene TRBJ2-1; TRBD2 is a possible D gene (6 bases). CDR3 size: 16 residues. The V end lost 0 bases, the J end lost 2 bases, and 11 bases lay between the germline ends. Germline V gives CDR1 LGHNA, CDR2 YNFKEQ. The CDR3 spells CASSQDRWGAYNEQFF. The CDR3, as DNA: TGTGCCAGCAGCCAAGATCGGTGGGGGGCCTACAATGAGCAGTTCTTC.

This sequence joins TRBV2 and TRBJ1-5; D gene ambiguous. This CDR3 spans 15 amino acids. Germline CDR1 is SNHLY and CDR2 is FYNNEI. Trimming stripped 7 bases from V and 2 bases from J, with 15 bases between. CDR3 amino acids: CASTLLGNGNQPQHF. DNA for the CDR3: TGTGCCAGCACCCTCTTAGGGAATGGCAATCAGCCCCAGCATTTT. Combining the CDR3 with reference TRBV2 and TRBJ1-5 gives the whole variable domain EPEVTQTPSHQVTQMGQEVILRCVPISNHLYFYWYRQILGQKVEFLVSFYNNEISEKSEIFDDQFSVERPDGSNFTLKIRSTKLEDSAMYFCASTLLGNGNQPQHFGDGTRLSIL.

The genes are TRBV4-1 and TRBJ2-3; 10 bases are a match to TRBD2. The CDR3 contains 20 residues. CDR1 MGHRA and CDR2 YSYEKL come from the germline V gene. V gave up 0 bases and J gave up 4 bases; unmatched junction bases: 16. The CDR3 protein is CASSQDSPAFSSGSADTQYF. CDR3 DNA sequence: TGCGCCAGCAGCCAAGATTCCCCAGCCTTTTCTAGCGGGAGTGCAGATACGCAGTATTTT.